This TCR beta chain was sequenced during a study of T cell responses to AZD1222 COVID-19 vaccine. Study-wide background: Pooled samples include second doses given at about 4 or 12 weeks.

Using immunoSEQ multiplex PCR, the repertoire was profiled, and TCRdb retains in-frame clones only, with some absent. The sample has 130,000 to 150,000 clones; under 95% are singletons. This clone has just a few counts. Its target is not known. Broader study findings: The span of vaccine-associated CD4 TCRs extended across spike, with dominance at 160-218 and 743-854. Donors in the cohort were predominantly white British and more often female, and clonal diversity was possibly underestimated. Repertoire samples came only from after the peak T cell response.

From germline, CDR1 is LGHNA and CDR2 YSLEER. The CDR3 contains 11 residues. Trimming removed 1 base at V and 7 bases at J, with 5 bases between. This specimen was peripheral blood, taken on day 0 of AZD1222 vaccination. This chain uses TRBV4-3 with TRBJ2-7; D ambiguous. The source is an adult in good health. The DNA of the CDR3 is TGCGCCAGCAGCCAAGGGGCGGAGCAGTACTTC. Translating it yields CASSQGAEQYF.